The 30 T cell receptor beta chains below come from one sample, sequenced in a study of CD8 T cells in ankylosing spondylitis. TCRdb used MiXCR to reprocess the 5' RACE reads, holding one entry per CDR3 protein. The data hold approximately 200,000 distinct CDR3 sequences, with 13% observed a single time. The source material was blood, either unsorted or a sorted T cell fraction (not recorded which). All receptors come from a female donor with ankylosing spondylitis or in good health (not recorded which).

This clonotype was seen more than once but under ten times. The rearrangement uses TRBV15 and TRBJ2-3; D uncertain. The germline CDR1 and CDR2 sequences are LNHNV and YYDKDF (reference sequence). The V gene lost 0 bases and the J gene lost 2 bases, with 12 bases spanning the gap. The CDR3 loop spans 16 amino acids. The CDR3 sequence: CATSRDHVLYTDTQYF. For the CDR3, the DNA is TGTGCCACCAGCAGAGACCATGTCCTGTACACAGATACGCAGTATTTT.

This clonotype was observed a few times. The chain uses TRBV18 and TRBJ2-2; D is uncertain. V was clipped by 3 bases and J by 5 bases, with 16 bases between them. Germline V gives CDR1 KGHSH, CDR2 LQKENI. The CDR3 runs to 16 residues. CDR3 bases: TGTGCCAGCTCACCGACCACAGCCCAAGGGACCGGGGAGCTGTTTTTT. Residues: CASSPTTAQGTGELFF. Full variable domain (remainder filled in from reference TRBV18 and TRBJ2-2): NAGVMQNPRHLVRRRGQEARLRCSPMKGHSHVYWYRQLPEEGLKFMVYLQKENIIDESGMPKERFSAEFPKEGPSILRIQQVVRGDSAAYFCASSPTTAQGTGELFFGEGSRLTVL.

This clonotype occurred many times. The V call is TRBV24-1, the J call TRBJ2-1; 11 bases agree with TRBD2. Per the germline V gene, CDR1 is KGHDR and CDR2 is SFDVKD. This CDR3 has 13 residues. V lost 9 bases, J lost 8 bases, and 5 bases stayed unmatched. CDR3 sequence: CATVAGGSDEQFF. CDR3 nucleotide sequence: TGTGCCACCGTAGCGGGAGGGTCGGATGAGCAGTTCTTC.

This clonotype was seen ten or more times. V usage is TRBV20-1 and J usage is TRBJ2-7; tentatively, D is TRBD1 or TRBD2 (5 bases each). Germline values: CDR1 DFQATT, CDR2 SNEGSKA (reference sequence). This CDR3 comprises 13 residues. Trimming cost V 5 bases and J 4 bases, with 15 bases left between them. This CDR3 is CSARPGTAYEQYF. CDR3 DNA: TGCAGTGCTCGACCTGGGACGGCGTACGAGCAGTACTTC.

This clonotype appeared a few times. This sequence joins TRBV7-9 and TRBJ1-1, with TRBD1 identical over 7 bases. CDR3 size: 13 residues. The V gene's germline CDR1 is SEHNR and CDR2 FQNEAQ (reference sequence). V gave up 5 bases and J gave up 4 bases; unmatched junction bases: 4. In nucleotides, the CDR3 is TGTGCCAGCAGCAAAGACAGGGTCACTGAAGCTTTCTTT. It specifies CASSKDRVTEAFF. The full variable domain, in which reference TRBV7-9 and TRBJ1-1 provide the parts outside the CDR3, is DTGVSQNPRHKITKRGQNVTFRCDPISEHNRLYWYRQTLGQGPEFLTYFQNEAQLEKSRLLSDRFSAERPKGSFSTLEIQRTEQGDSAMYLCASSKDRVTEAFFGQGTRLTVV.

This clonotype was seen at least ten times. The chain joins TRBV5-1 to TRBJ2-2; D call uncertain. This CDR3 region has 14 residues. The V gene lost 6 bases and the J gene lost 0 bases, with 9 bases spanning the gap. Germline loops: CDR1 SGHRS, CDR2 YFSETQ. The CDR3 DNA reads as TGCGCCAGCACGAGGTCTGCGAACACCGGGGAGCTGTTTTTT. This sequence encodes CASTRSANTGELFF.

A few counts support this clonotype. The chain employs TRBV20-1 and TRBJ1-2, with TRBD1 as a possible D gene (6 bases). Per the germline V gene, CDR1 is DFQATT and CDR2 is SNEGSKA (reference sequence). CDR3 length: 13 amino acids. Trimming took off 5 bases at V and 4 bases at J, with 14 bases between the two ends. CDR3 residues: CSAWQGFVYGYTF. Written as DNA, the CDR3 is TGCAGTGCTTGGCAGGGGTTCGTCTATGGCTACACCTTC.

The chain carries TRBV29-1 and TRBJ2-1; tentatively, D is TRBD2 (5 bases). CDR1 and CDR2 (germline): SQVTM, ANQGSEA. This CDR3 is built from 10 residues. CDR3 loop: CAPGYNEQFF. CDR3 nucleotide sequence: TGCGCTCCGGGGTACAATGAGCAGTTCTTC.

The rearrangement joins TRBV20-1 to TRBJ2-7; TRBD1 is a possible D gene (5 bases). The germline V gene has CDR1 DFQATT and CDR2 SNEGSKA (reference sequence). The V end lost 3 bases, the J end lost 3 bases, and 15 bases lay between the germline ends. This CDR3 contains 14 residues. In DNA form, the CDR3 reads TGCAGTGCTAGGGGCAGGGTGATAGACTACGAGCAGTACTTC. This gives the protein CSARGRVIDYEQYF.

The chain has TRBV12-3 or TRBV12-4 and TRBJ2-7, with TRBD2 matching over 11 bases. V shed 1 base and J 6 bases; nucleotides not matched to a gene: 2. The length of the CDR3 is 14 residues. The DNA for the CDR3 is TGTGCCAGCAGTTTAGGGCTAGCGGGAGGCGAGCAGTACTTC. Its translation is CASSLGLAGGEQYF.

This sequence joins TRBV7-9 and TRBJ2-1, with D tentatively TRBD2 (5 bases). CDR1 and CDR2 (germline): SEHNR, FQNEAQ (reference sequence). V shed 7 bases and J shed 0 bases, with 16 bases lying between them. This CDR3 has 16 residues. As DNA, the CDR3 is TGTGCCAGCACTGGTAGAGGTGGGAGCTCCTACAATGAGCAGTTCTTC. It yields the protein CASTGRGGSSYNEQFF.

This clonotype was seen many times. The chain employs TRBV20-1 and TRBJ1-2, with TRBD1 matching 9 bases. Germline V gene sequence: CDR1 DFQATT, CDR2 SNEGSKA (reference sequence). V was pared by 0 bases and J by 2 bases, with 1 base of the junction left unmatched. The CDR3 spans 14 residues. CDR3 amino acids: CSAREGTGNYGYTF. Written as DNA, the CDR3 is TGCAGTGCTAGAGAGGGGACAGGGAACTATGGCTACACCTTC.

This clonotype occurred many times. The rearrangement joins TRBV6-1 to TRBJ1-5, with D maybe TRBD1 (5 bases). V lost 2 bases and J lost 7, with 9 bases in between. The V gene's germline CDR1 is MNHNS and CDR2 SASEGT. This CDR3 contains 13 residues. The chain's CDR3 is CASSEQGLQPQHF. The CDR3 coding sequence is TGTGCCAGCAGTGAACAGGGCTTACAGCCCCAGCATTTT.

This clonotype occurred once. The chain combines TRBV11-2 with TRBJ2-1; D may be TRBD2 (7 bases). Trimming shortened V by 6 bases and J by 5 bases, and 20 bases separated the two germline ends. The CDR3 has 16 residues. The germline V gene encodes CDR1 SGHAT and CDR2 FQNNGV. The CDR3 DNA follows: TGTGCCAGCAGTCGGGGGGCTGTCGGGCCGAACAATGAGCAGTTCTTC. Amino acids: CASSRGAVGPNNEQFF.

This clonotype was counted ten times or more. CDR3 protein: CASSLELASNEQFF. The CDR3 coding sequence is TGCGCCAGCAGCTTGGAACTAGCGAGCAATGAGCAGTTCTTC. The rearrangement links TRBV5-1 to TRBJ2-1, with 7 nucleotides matching TRBD2. The CDR3 spans 14 residues. CDR1 SGHRS and CDR2 YFSETQ come from the germline V gene. V dropped 0 bases and J dropped 6; count of bases not matched to a gene: 3.

Judged by abundance, this clonotype is medium-sized (0.01 to 0.1%). This rearrangement joins TRBV29-1 to TRBJ2-1; 10 bases agree with TRBD2. V lost 6 bases to trimming and J lost 6 bases; unmatched junction nucleotides: 11. This CDR3 comprises 15 residues. Germline values: CDR1 SQVTM, CDR2 ANQGSEA. Written as DNA, the CDR3 is TGCAGCGTCGCAGGAGCCGGGACTAGCGTCAATGAGCAGTTCTTC. Protein product: CSVAGAGTSVNEQFF.

The gene calls are TRBV11-3 and TRBJ2-7; D might be TRBD1 (5 bases). CDR3 size: 15 residues. Germline assignment: CDR1 SGHNT and CDR2 YENEEA. Trimming removed 3 bases at V and 1 base at J, with 13 bases between. The CDR3 here is CASSFSAAGSYEQYF. DNA of the CDR3: TGTGCCAGCAGCTTTAGTGCGGCAGGGTCCTACGAGCAGTACTTC.

The chain has TRBV6-4 and TRBJ2-2; D call uncertain. Per the germline V gene, CDR1 is MRHNA and CDR2 is SNTAGT. V was clipped by 4 bases and J by 2 bases, with 5 bases between them. The CDR3 sequence is 13 residues long. DNA of the CDR3: TGTGCCAGCAGTGCCGCTAACACCGGGGAGCTGTTTTTT. Amino acids: CASSAANTGELFF.

In this sample, this clonotype turned up many times. The chain links TRBV5-1 to TRBJ1-6; D is ambiguous. Germline V gene lookup returns CDR1 SGHRS and CDR2 YFSETQ. The germline V and J ends were trimmed by 4 bases and 7 bases, with 15 bases remaining between them. This CDR3 comprises 15 residues. CDR3 protein: CASSPDGRANSPLHF. The CDR3 bases are TGCGCCAGCAGCCCCGACGGCCGGGCCAATTCACCCCTCCACTTT. Combining the CDR3 with reference TRBV5-1 and TRBJ1-6 gives the whole variable domain KAGVTQTPRYLIKTRGQQVTLSCSPISGHRSVSWYQQTPGQGLQFLFEYFSETQRNKGNFPGRFSGRQFSNSRSEMNVSTLELGDSALYLCASSPDGRANSPLHFGNGTRLTVT.

This clonotype was counted a few times. This rearrangement joins TRBV20-1 to TRBJ2-7; TRBD1 agrees at 7 bases. V dropped 1 base and J dropped 0; count of bases not matched to a gene: 9. The CDR3 is made up of 16 amino acids. Germline CDR1 is DFQATT and CDR2 is SNEGSKA (reference sequence). The CDR3 protein is CSARALGTDFSYEQYF. CDR3 DNA: TGCAGTGCTAGAGCTCTCGGGACAGATTTCTCCTACGAGCAGTACTTC.

This clonotype was observed at least ten times. The chain uses TRBV29-1 and TRBJ1-1, with TRBD1 matching over 9 bases. The V gene's germline CDR1 is SQVTM and CDR2 ANQGSEA. The CDR3 consists of 16 residues. Trimming took 4 bases from V and 2 from J; bases not matched to a gene: 11. As DNA, the CDR3 is TGCAGCGTTGTCCCGGACAGGGGCTGGTCAAACACTGAAGCTTTCTTT. Translated: CSVVPDRGWSNTEAFF. Full variable domain (remainder filled in from reference TRBV29-1 and TRBJ1-1): SAVISQKPSRDICQRGTSLTIQCQVDSQVTMMFWYRQQPGQSLTLIATANQGSEATYESGFVIDKFPISRPNLTFSTLTVSNMSPEDSSIYLCSVVPDRGWSNTEAFFGQGTRLTVV.

As to this clonotype: This sequence may be a read error, since a much larger clone differs from it by one base. The CDR3 carries no conserved terminal phenylalanine or tryptophan, so it likely arises from a read error. The rearrangement joins TRBV28 to TRBJ1-1; D is ambiguous. The CDR3 has 15 residues. The germline V and J ends were trimmed by 3 bases and 0 bases, with 11 bases remaining between them. The germline V gene has CDR1 MDHEN and CDR2 SYDVKM. The DNA of the CDR3 is TGTGCCAGCAGTTTCACGGGGAGCTTGAACACTGAAGCTTTCCTT. Its translation is CASSFTGSLNTEAFL.

This clonotype was seen a handful of times. The rearrangement links TRBV4-1 to TRBJ2-2; 11 bases are shared with TRBD2. Per germline, CDR1 MGHRA and CDR2 YSYEKL. The length of the CDR3 is 17 residues. J was trimmed by 1 base and V by 1 base; bases with no gene match: 2. CDR3 nucleotide sequence: TGCGCCAGCAGCCAAGCGACTAGCGGGAAGAACACCGGGGAGCTGTTTTTT. It is translated as CASSQATSGKNTGELFF.

This clonotype was detected only a few times. J is TRBJ2-3 and V is TRBV6-2 or TRBV6-3; D might be TRBD2 (6 bases). V lost 2 bases to trimming and J lost 3 bases, with 15 bases between them. The CDR3 spans 16 residues. From germline, CDR1 is MNHEY and CDR2 SVGEGT. Here the CDR3 DNA reads TGTGCCAGCAGTTACGAGGACGGGAGTGGTACAGATACGCAGTATTTT. Its translation: CASSYEDGSGTDTQYF.

The chain joins TRBV7-9 to TRBJ1-1, with D unclear. V was pared by 6 bases and J by 3 bases, with 14 bases between. CDR1 is SEHNR, CDR2 FQNEAQ, per germline (reference sequence). The CDR3 contains 14 residues. Here the CDR3 reads CASSLWTKHTEAFF. CDR3 sequence (DNA): TGTGCCAGCAGTTTGTGGACTAAGCACACTGAAGCTTTCTTT.

The table lists this clonotype with many counts. The rearrangement links TRBV6-2 or TRBV6-3 to TRBJ1-2, with 8 nucleotides matching TRBD1. Germline assignment: CDR1 MNHEY and CDR2 SVGEGT. The CDR3 is 13 residues long. Trimming took 6 bases from V and 4 from J; bases not matched to a gene: 4. CDR3 bases: TGTGCCAGCAGCCAAGGACAGGGCTATGGCTACACCTTC. Amino acids: CASSQGQGYGYTF.

This clonotype has a handful of counts. The J gene is TRBJ2-6, the V gene TRBV28; D remains unclear. V lost 6 bases and J 4 bases, leaving 10 bases between the germline ends. Germline CDR1 reads MDHEN; CDR2 reads SYDVKM. This CDR3 is 14 amino acids long. CDR3 protein: CASSYLAGANVLTF. The CDR3 bases are TGTGCCAGCAGCTACCTCGCCGGGGCCAACGTCCTGACTTTC. The full variable domain, with the rest looked up from reference TRBV28 and TRBJ2-6, is DVKVTQSSRYLVKRTGEKVFLECVQDMDHENMFWYRQDPGLGLRLIYFSYDVKMKEKGDIPEGYSVSREKKERFSLILESASTNQTSMYLCASSYLAGANVLTFGAGSRLTVL.

For the CDR3, the DNA is TGTGCCAGCAGAGCCCGGACCATAGATACGCAGTATTTT. It yields the protein CASRARTIDTQYF. This chain connects TRBV6-6 to TRBJ2-3; D gene uncertain. Per the germline V gene, CDR1 is MNHNY and CDR2 is SVGAGI (reference sequence). The CDR3 covers 13 residues. Trimming stripped 6 bases from V and 5 bases from J, with 12 bases between.

This clonotype was recorded a few times. This rearrangement joins TRBV5-6 to TRBJ2-7; tentatively, D is TRBD2 (6 bases). Germline V gene sequence: CDR1 SGHDT, CDR2 YYEEEE. This CDR3 comprises 14 residues. The V gene lost 0 bases and the J gene lost 6 bases, with 13 bases spanning the gap. This CDR3 reads CASSLEPGTCEQYF. As DNA, the CDR3 is TGTGCCAGCAGCTTGGAACCAGGGACTTGCGAGCAGTACTTC.

This clonotype was seen once. A single base separates this from a much larger clone, so it may be a read error. V is TRBV4-2 and J is TRBJ2-1; D call uncertain. Germline V CDR1 and CDR2: LGHNA, YNFKEQ. The CDR3 covers 12 residues. CDR3 in amino acids: CASGQLRNEQFF. The DNA for the CDR3 is TGTGCCAGCGGCCAACTTAGGAATGAGCAGTTCTTC.